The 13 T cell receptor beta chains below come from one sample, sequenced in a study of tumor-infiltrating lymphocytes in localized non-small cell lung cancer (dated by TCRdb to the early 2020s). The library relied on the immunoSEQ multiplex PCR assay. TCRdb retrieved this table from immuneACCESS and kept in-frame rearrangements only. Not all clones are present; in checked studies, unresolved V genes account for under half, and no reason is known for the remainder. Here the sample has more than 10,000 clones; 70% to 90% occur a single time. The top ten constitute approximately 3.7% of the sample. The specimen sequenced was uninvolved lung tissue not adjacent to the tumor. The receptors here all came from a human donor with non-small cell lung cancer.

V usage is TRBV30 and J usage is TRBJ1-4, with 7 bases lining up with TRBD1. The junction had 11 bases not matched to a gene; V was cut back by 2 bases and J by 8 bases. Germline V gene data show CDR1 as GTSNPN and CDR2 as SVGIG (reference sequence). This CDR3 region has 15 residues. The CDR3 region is CAWSLGQESREKLFF. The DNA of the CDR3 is TGTGCCTGGAGTCTAGGACAGGAGAGTCGGGAAAAACTGTTTTTT.

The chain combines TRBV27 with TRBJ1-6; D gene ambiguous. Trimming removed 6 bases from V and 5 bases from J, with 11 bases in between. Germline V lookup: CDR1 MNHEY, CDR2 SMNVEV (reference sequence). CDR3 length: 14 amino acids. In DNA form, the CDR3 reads TGTGCCAGCAGGGAAGAGAGGAATAATTCACCCCTCCACTTT. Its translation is CASREERNNSPLHF.

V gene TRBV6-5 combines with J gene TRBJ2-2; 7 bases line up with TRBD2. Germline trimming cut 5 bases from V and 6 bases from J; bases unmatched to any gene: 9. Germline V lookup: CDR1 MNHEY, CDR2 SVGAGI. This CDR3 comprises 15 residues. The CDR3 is CASSATSFIAGELFF. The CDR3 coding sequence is TGTGCCAGCAGTGCGACTAGCTTTATCGCCGGGGAGCTGTTTTTT.

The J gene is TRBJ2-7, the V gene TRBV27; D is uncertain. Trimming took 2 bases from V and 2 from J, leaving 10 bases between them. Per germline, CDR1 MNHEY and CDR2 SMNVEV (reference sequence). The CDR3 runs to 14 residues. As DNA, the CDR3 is TGTGCCAGCAGTTTAGAGGCCGGACCCTACGAGCAGTACTTC. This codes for CASSLEAGPYEQYF.

In DNA, the CDR3 is TGTGCCAGCAGCGAGAATGGACAGTTCACCGGGGAGCTGTTTTTT. This codes for CASSENGQFTGELFF. The chain links TRBV6-4 to TRBJ2-2, with a weak D call TRBD1 (6 bases). Deletions cut 6 bases from V and 4 bases from J, with 15 bases between. Germline values: CDR1 MRHNA, CDR2 SNTAGT. The CDR3 consists of 15 residues.

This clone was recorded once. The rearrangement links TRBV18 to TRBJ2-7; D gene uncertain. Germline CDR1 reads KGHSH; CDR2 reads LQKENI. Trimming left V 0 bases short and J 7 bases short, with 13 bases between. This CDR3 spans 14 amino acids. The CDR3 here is CASSPPTNLWEQYF. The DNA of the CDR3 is TGTGCCAGCTCACCACCGACCAATCTTTGGGAGCAGTACTTC.

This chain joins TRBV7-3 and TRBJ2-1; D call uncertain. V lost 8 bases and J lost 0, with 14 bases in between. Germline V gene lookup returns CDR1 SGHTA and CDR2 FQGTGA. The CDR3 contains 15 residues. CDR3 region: CASGDPASSYNEQFF. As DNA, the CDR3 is TGTGCCAGCGGGGATCCAGCTAGCTCCTACAATGAGCAGTTCTTC.

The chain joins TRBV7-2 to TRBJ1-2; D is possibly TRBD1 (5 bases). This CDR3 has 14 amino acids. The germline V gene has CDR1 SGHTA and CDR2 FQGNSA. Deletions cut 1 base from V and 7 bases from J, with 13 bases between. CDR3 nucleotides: TGTGCCAGCAGCTTAGGCCGGGGCGGGGGTGGCTACACCTTC. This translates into CASSLGRGGGGYTF.

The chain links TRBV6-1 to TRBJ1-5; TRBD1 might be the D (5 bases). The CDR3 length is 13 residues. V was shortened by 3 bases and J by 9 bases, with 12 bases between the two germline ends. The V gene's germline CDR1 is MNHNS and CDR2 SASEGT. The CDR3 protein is CASSETTVLPQHF. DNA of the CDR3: TGTGCCAGCAGTGAGACGACAGTCTTGCCCCAGCATTTT.

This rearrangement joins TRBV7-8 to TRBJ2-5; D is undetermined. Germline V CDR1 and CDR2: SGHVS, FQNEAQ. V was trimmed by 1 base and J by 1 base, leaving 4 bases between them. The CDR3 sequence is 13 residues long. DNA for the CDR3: TGTGCCAGCAGCTTAGGGCTCCAAGAGACCCAGTACTTC. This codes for CASSLGLQETQYF.

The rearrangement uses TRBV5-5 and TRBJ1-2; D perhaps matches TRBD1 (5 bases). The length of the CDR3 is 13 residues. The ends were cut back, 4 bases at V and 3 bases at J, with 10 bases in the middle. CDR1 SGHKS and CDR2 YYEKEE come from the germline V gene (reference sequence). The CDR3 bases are TGTGCCAGCAGCCTTCGGGGGGACTATGGCTACACCTTC. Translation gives CASSLRGDYGYTF.

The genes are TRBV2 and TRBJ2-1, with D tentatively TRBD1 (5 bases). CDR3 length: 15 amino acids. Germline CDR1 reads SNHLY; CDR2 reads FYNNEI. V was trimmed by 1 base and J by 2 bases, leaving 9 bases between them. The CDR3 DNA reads TGTGCCAGCAGTGAAGAGGGGCAGACCTACAATGAGCAGTTCTTC. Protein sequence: CASSEEGQTYNEQFF.

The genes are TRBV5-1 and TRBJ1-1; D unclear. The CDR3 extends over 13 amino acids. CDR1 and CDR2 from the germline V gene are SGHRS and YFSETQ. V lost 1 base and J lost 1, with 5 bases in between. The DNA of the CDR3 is TGCGCCAGCAGCTTGATGGGGAACACTGAAGCTTTCTTT. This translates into CASSLMGNTEAFF. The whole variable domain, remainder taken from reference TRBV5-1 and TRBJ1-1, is KAGVTQTPRYLIKTRGQQVTLSCSPISGHRSVSWYQQTPGQGLQFLFEYFSETQRNKGNFPGRFSGRQFSNSRSEMNVSTLELGDSALYLCASSLMGNTEAFFGQGTRLTVV.